These T cell receptor beta chains were read from a single sample in a study of CXCR3-negative and CXCR3-positive naive CD8 T cells. TCRdb processed the 5' RACE reads again and assigns one entry to each CDR3 protein, with no DNA. This listing includes about 46,000 distinct CDR3 sequences. Sequences were obtained from naive CXCR3- CD8+ T cells from blood. These receptors came from a human donor in good health. Some clones in this sample may be carry-over from other donors' samples. CDR3s include the opening cysteine and the closing phenylalanine or tryptophan. The order of the fields is clone size, J gene, V gene, CDR3 protein. Expanded clones are given a class, and other clones once, few, many or no size at all.

abundance: -; j_gene: TRBJ2-1; v_gene: TRBV20-1; CDR3aa: CSATAGGNEQFF
abundance: -; j_gene: TRBJ2-7; v_gene: TRBV10-3; CDR3aa: CAISESASYEQYF
abundance: -; j_gene: TRBJ1-2; v_gene: TRBV5-5; CDR3aa: CASSLVDRGRGYTF
abundance: -; j_gene: TRBJ2-1; v_gene: TRBV6-5; CDR3aa: CASSLDYTYNEQFF
abundance: -; j_gene: TRBJ1-4; v_gene: TRBV19; CDR3aa: CASSPPRERGRINEKLFF
abundance: -; j_gene: TRBJ2-7; v_gene: TRBV28; CDR3aa: CASSLNSGIGSYEQYF
abundance: -; j_gene: TRBJ1-2; v_gene: TRBV20-1; CDR3aa: CSATGADGYTF
abundance: -; j_gene: TRBJ2-7; v_gene: TRBV29-1; CDR3aa: CSVEWAGGSYEQYF
abundance: -; j_gene: TRBJ2-1; v_gene: TRBV12-3/TRBV12-4; CDR3aa: CASSGGLGNEQFF
abundance: -; j_gene: TRBJ1-5; v_gene: TRBV28; CDR3aa: CASSLKDAEVYSIIQPQHF
abundance: -; j_gene: TRBJ2-5; v_gene: TRBV6-5; CDR3aa: CASSPSTLKTQYF
abundance: -; j_gene: TRBJ2-7; v_gene: TRBV20-1; CDR3aa: CSARARAGQTYEQYF
abundance: -; j_gene: TRBJ2-1; v_gene: TRBV11-2; CDR3aa: CASSSGTSGGAGYNEQFF
abundance: medium-sized; j_gene: TRBJ1-5; v_gene: TRBV12-3/TRBV12-4; CDR3aa: CASSFGLNQPQHF
abundance: -; j_gene: TRBJ2-1; v_gene: TRBV27; CDR3aa: CASSFLDQEQFF
abundance: -; j_gene: TRBJ2-1; v_gene: TRBV5-6; CDR3aa: CASRWSSYNEQFF
abundance: -; j_gene: TRBJ2-2; v_gene: TRBV15; CDR3aa: CATVDYPNAGELFF
abundance: -; j_gene: TRBJ2-7; v_gene: TRBV7-3; CDR3aa: CASSLDAPYEQYF
abundance: -; j_gene: TRBJ2-2; v_gene: TRBV7-9; CDR3aa: CASLGVGPGELFF
abundance: -; j_gene: TRBJ2-7; v_gene: TRBV7-9; CDR3aa: CASSRNRDHSYEQYF
abundance: -; j_gene: TRBJ2-7; v_gene: TRBV21-1; CDR3aa: CASSKASGGLAYEQYF
abundance: -; j_gene: TRBJ2-5; v_gene: TRBV11-2; CDR3aa: CASSLLIETQYF
abundance: -; j_gene: TRBJ2-7; v_gene: TRBV29-1; CDR3aa: CSVASSYEQYF
abundance: -; j_gene: TRBJ1-5; v_gene: TRBV6-6; CDR3aa: CASSGRIGEGTSNQPQHF
abundance: -; j_gene: TRBJ2-7; v_gene: TRBV10-3; CDR3aa: CATSWGGEQYF
abundance: -; j_gene: TRBJ2-1; v_gene: TRBV6-1; CDR3aa: CASSESSGGVNEQFF
abundance: -; j_gene: TRBJ2-3; v_gene: TRBV28; CDR3aa: CASTPGRNTDTQYF
abundance: -; j_gene: TRBJ1-3; v_gene: TRBV4-3; CDR3aa: CASSQDGPASGNTIYF
abundance: -; j_gene: TRBJ2-7; v_gene: TRBV10-3; CDR3aa: CAISESRDPAYEQYF
abundance: -; j_gene: TRBJ2-3; v_gene: TRBV10-3; CDR3aa: CAISGPQSPTDTQYF
abundance: -; j_gene: TRBJ1-2; v_gene: TRBV27; CDR3aa: CASSPRGDFYGYTF
abundance: -; j_gene: TRBJ2-2; v_gene: TRBV28; CDR3aa: CASKQDRDTNTGELFF
abundance: -; j_gene: TRBJ2-7; v_gene: TRBV4-1; CDR3aa: CASSQDPGGRYEQYF
abundance: -; j_gene: TRBJ2-5; v_gene: TRBV20-1; CDR3aa: CSTSDDPAETQYF
abundance: -; j_gene: TRBJ1-5; v_gene: TRBV28; CDR3aa: CASSLLYRGFLQPQHF
abundance: -; j_gene: TRBJ2-3; v_gene: TRBV12-3/TRBV12-4; CDR3aa: CASSVTSGSRRAIHTQYF
abundance: -; j_gene: TRBJ2-5; v_gene: TRBV5-1; CDR3aa: CASRVASEETQYF
abundance: -; j_gene: TRBJ2-1; v_gene: TRBV28; CDR3aa: CASSTMGLHNEQFF
abundance: -; j_gene: TRBJ1-2; v_gene: TRBV20-1; CDR3aa: CSARDRHTSRVYYGYTF
abundance: -; j_gene: TRBJ2-7; v_gene: TRBV6-5; CDR3aa: CASSPMGLPYGSSYEQYF
abundance: -; j_gene: TRBJ1-5; v_gene: TRBV12-3/TRBV12-4; CDR3aa: CASSFRAPNQPQHF
abundance: -; j_gene: TRBJ1-2; v_gene: TRBV4-2; CDR3aa: CASSPRQSPNYGYTF
abundance: -; j_gene: TRBJ2-5; v_gene: TRBV20-1; CDR3aa: CSASAESREGLWETQYF
abundance: -; j_gene: TRBJ2-4; v_gene: TRBV28; CDR3aa: CASRNTGGIAKNIQYF
abundance: -; j_gene: TRBJ2-5; v_gene: TRBV11-2; CDR3aa: CASSLTWTSGRVQETQYF
abundance: -; j_gene: TRBJ2-1; v_gene: TRBV6-5; CDR3aa: CASSASGGNEQFF
abundance: -; j_gene: TRBJ2-7; v_gene: TRBV7-8; CDR3aa: CASSLGVVSYEQYF
abundance: -; j_gene: TRBJ2-1; v_gene: TRBV28; CDR3aa: CASSFKTSGRTYNEQFF
abundance: -; j_gene: TRBJ2-7; v_gene: TRBV5-1; CDR3aa: CASSLWGLVDEQYF
abundance: -; j_gene: TRBJ2-3; v_gene: TRBV27; CDR3aa: CASSLSPGLLLDTQYF
abundance: -; j_gene: TRBJ1-2; v_gene: TRBV7-6; CDR3aa: CASSPGGIGYTF
abundance: -; j_gene: TRBJ2-2; v_gene: TRBV29-1; CDR3aa: CSVRGTGSAGELSF
abundance: -; j_gene: TRBJ1-2; v_gene: TRBV29-1; CDR3aa: CSVEGQANYGYTF
abundance: -; j_gene: TRBJ2-5; v_gene: TRBV29-1; CDR3aa: CSVESLAGETQYF
abundance: -; j_gene: TRBJ2-1; v_gene: TRBV29-1; CDR3aa: CSATRLAGGQADEQFF